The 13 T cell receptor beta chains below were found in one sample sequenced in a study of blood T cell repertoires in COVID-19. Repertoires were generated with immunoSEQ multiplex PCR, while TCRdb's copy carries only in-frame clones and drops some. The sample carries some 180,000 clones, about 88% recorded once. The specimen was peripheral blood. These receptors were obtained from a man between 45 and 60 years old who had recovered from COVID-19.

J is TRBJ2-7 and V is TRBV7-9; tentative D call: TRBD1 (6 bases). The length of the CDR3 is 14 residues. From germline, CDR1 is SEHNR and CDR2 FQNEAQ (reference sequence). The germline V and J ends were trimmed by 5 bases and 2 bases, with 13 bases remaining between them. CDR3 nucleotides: TGTGCCAGCAGCACCGGGACACTTACCTACGAGCAGTACTTC. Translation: CASSTGTLTYEQYF.

The CDR3 bases are TGTGCCAGCAGCCAAGATGTGCCTAGCGAGCAGTACTTC. Translation: CASSQDVPSEQYF. The chain has TRBV3-1 (or the pseudogene TRBV3-2) and TRBJ2-7, with D hard to call. Germline-derived CDR1 and CDR2 are LGHDT and YNNKEL (reference sequence). V lost 0 bases and J lost 6, with 9 bases in between. The CDR3 spans 13 residues.

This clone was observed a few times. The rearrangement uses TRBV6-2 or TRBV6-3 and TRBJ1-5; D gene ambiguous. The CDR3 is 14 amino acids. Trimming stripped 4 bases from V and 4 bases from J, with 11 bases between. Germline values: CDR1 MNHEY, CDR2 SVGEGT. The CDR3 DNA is TGTGCCAGCAGTTCCGGCGGGGAAAATCAGCCCCAGCATTTT. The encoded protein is CASSSGGENQPQHF.

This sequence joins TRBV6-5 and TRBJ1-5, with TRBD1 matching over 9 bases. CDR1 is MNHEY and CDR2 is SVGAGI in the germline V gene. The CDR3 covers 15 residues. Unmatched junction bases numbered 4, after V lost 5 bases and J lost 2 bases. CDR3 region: CASSPDRGRNQPQHF. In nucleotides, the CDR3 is TGTGCCAGCAGTCCGGACAGGGGACGCAATCAGCCCCAGCATTTT.

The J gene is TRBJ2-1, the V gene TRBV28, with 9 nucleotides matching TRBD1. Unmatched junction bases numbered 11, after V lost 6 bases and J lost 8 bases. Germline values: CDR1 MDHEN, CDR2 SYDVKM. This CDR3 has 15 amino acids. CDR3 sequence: CASRSIYRGLDEQFF. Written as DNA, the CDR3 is TGTGCCAGCAGATCTATCTACAGGGGGCTGGATGAGCAGTTCTTC.

CDR3 loop: CASSNTGSGANVLTF. CDR3 coding DNA: TGTGCCAGCAGCAATACAGGGTCTGGGGCCAACGTCCTGACTTTC. The V gene is TRBV7-2, the J gene TRBJ2-6, with D tentatively TRBD1 (6 bases). V shed 5 bases and J shed 1 base, with 9 bases lying between them. This CDR3 has 15 amino acids. The V gene's germline CDR1 is SGHTA and CDR2 FQGNSA.

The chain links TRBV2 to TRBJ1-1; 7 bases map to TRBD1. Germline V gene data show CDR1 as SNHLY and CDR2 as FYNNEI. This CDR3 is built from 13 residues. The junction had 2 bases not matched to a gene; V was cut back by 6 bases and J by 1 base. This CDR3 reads CASRRTGNTEAFF. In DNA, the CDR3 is TGTGCCAGCAGGCGGACAGGGAACACTGAAGCTTTCTTT.

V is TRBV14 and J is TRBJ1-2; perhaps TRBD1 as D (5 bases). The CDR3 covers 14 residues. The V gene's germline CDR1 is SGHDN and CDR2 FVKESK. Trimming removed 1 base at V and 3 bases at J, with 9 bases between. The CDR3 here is CASSQAGRDYGYTF. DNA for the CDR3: TGTGCCAGCAGCCAAGCCGGCAGGGACTATGGCTACACCTTC.

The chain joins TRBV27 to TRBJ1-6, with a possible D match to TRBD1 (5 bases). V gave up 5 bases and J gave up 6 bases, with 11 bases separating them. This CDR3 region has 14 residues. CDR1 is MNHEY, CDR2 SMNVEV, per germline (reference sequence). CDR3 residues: CASSLLGRNSPLHF. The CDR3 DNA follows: TGTGCCAGCAGTCTATTGGGGCGTAATTCACCCCTCCACTTT.

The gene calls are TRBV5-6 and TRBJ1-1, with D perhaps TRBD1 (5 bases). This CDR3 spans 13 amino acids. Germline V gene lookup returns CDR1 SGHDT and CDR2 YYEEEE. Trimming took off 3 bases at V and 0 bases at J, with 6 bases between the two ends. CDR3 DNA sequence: TGTGCCAGCAGCTCACAGGTGAACACTGAAGCTTTCTTT. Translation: CASSSQVNTEAFF.

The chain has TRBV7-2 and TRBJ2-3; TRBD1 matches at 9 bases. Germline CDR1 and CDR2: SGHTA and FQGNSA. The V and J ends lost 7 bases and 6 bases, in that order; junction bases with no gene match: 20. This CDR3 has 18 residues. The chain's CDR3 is CASTLPGTLGQGQDTQYF. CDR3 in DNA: TGTGCCAGCACCCTACCGGGTACCTTAGGACAGGGGCAGGATACGCAGTATTTT.

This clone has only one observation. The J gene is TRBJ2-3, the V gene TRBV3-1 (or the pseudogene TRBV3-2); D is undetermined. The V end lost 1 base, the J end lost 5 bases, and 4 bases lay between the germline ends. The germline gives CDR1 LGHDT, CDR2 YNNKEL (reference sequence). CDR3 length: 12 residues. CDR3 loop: CASSQVRDTQYF. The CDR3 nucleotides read TGTGCCAGCAGCCAAGTTAGAGATACGCAGTATTTT.

CDR3 DNA sequence: TGCGCCAGCAGCCAAGAACGAGTGTCTCGCGAGCAGTACTTC. It translates to CASSQERVSREQYF. The chain uses TRBV4-1 and TRBJ2-7; unclear D gene. This CDR3 comprises 14 residues. The V end was cut by 0 bases, the J end by 6 bases, with 12 bases between. From germline, CDR1 is MGHRA and CDR2 YSYEKL.